This TCR beta chain was retrieved from a study of T cells after yellow fever vaccination. Looking at the study overall: Fractions with few cells were prepared using SMART-Seq v4 Ultra Low Input.

From the 5' RACE reads, TCRdb called clonotypes with MiXCR, one entry per CDR3 protein. This table has a few hundred thousand distinct CDR3 sequences, 3% to 4.5% appearing once. This clonotype has ten or more counts. The antigen is undetermined. Study-wide findings and caveats: The study re-detected most primary-vaccination clones after the booster (96% CD4, 88% CD8). Abundant clonotypes from the bulk population could get into FACS-sorted repertoires as contaminants.

The input for sequencing was PBMCs, taken on the day of the yellow fever booster vaccination. The TCR originated in a man between 18 and 35 years old who received the YFV17D yellow fever vaccine.

The CDR3 region is CASSLTGAIQETQYF. The CDR3 region has the DNA TGCGCCAGCAGCCTGACCGGGGCCATCCAAGAGACCCAGTACTTC. The chain employs TRBV5-1 and TRBJ2-5; D tentatively fits TRBD1 or TRBD2 (5 bases each). Germline CDR1 reads SGHRS; CDR2 reads YFSETQ. The CDR3 consists of 15 residues. The V end lost 4 bases, the J end lost 1 base, and 14 bases lay between the germline ends.